These T cell receptor beta chains were read from a single sample in a study of T-cell memory formation after mild COVID-19. TCRdb re-derived calls from the 5' RACE reads in MiXCR, one entry per CDR3 protein. Here the sample spans 250,000 to 300,000 distinct CDR3 sequences, 7.5% to 9.5% being singletons. What was sequenced was PBMCs or a T cell subset sorted from them (not recorded which). Receptors were obtained from a man aged 18 to 29 who had mild COVID-19 (a few samples of this study predate the infection). Cell type and time point are not known. The CDR3 runs from the conserved cysteine through the conserved F or W. The D gene is left open where the match is weak. For some rows the clone size is stated as once, few or many, or as a class when expanded; others skip it.

V gene,clone size,J gene,D gene,CDR3 protein,CDR3 DNA
TRBV30,NA,TRBJ1-2,TRBD1,CAWMLGSTGNDGYTF,TGTGCCTGGATGTTGGGTTCGACAGGGAACGATGGCTACACCTTC
TRBV18,NA,TRBJ1-2,NA,CASSPEPEGYTF,TGTGCCAGCTCACCAGAGCCGGAGGGCTACACCTTC
TRBV7-2,NA,TRBJ2-3,NA,CASSFSRRGTDTQYF,TGTGCCAGCAGCTTTTCCCGGCGGGGCACAGATACGCAGTATTTT
TRBV7-2,NA,TRBJ1-2,NA,CASSPHLTHGYTF,TGTGCCAGCAGCCCTCACCTCACCCATGGCTACACCTTC
TRBV20-1,many,TRBJ2-1,TRBD2,CSARGSSGETYNEQFF,TGCAGTGCTAGAGGTTCTAGCGGGGAGACCTACAATGAGCAGTTCTTC
TRBV28,NA,TRBJ2-3,NA,CASSLAGAPTDTQYF,TGTGCCAGCAGTTTGGCGGGGGCGCCCACAGATACGCAGTATTTT
TRBV7-2,few,TRBJ1-1,NA,CASSTPRTLMNTEAFF,TGTGCCAGCAGCACCCCCCGGACACTCATGAACACTGAAGCTTTCTTT
TRBV9,NA,TRBJ1-6,TRBD1,CASSVGGTGVDSPLHF,TGTGCCAGCAGCGTAGGGGGGACAGGGGTGGATTCACCCCTCCACTTT
TRBV5-1,many,TRBJ2-5,NA,CASSLGSGETQYF,TGCGCCAGCAGCTTGGGTTCTGGGGAGACCCAGTACTTC
TRBV2,NA,TRBJ2-4,NA,CASSERRELAKNIQYF,TGTGCCAGCAGTGAAAGACGGGAACTAGCCAAAAACATTCAGTACTTC
TRBV11-2,many,TRBJ2-7,NA,CASSSISGTSYEQYF,TGTGCCAGCAGCTCGATTTCCGGGACCTCCTACGAGCAGTACTTC
TRBV7-2,few,TRBJ2-5,TRBD1,CASSPGDRAQETQYF,TGTGCCAGCAGCCCCGGGGACAGGGCCCAAGAGACCCAGTACTTC
TRBV6-2/TRBV6-3,NA,TRBJ1-2,NA,CASSHPQWETYGYTF,TGTGCCAGCAGTCACCCCCAGTGGGAAACCTATGGCTACACCTTC
TRBV7-2,NA,TRBJ2-3,TRBD2,CASSLVSSGYTDTQYF,TGTGCCAGCAGCTTAGTTTCTAGCGGGTACACAGATACGCAGTATTTT
TRBV19,few,TRBJ2-1,NA,CASRTEGEQFF,TGTGCCAGCCGGACAGAAGGGGAGCAGTTCTTC
TRBV20-1,many,TRBJ1-1,NA,CSAEAKNRPSQAFF,TGCAGTGCTGAAGCTAAGAACCGCCCATCTCAAGCTTTCTTT
TRBV5-1,NA,TRBJ2-3,NA,CASSLESTGKDTQYF,TGCGCCAGCAGCTTGGAAAGCACGGGGAAGGATACGCAGTATTTT
TRBV29-1,many,TRBJ2-1,TRBD1,CSVEGHRDSRYNEQFF,TGCAGCGTTGAAGGTCACCGGGACAGCCGTTACAATGAGCAGTTCTTC
TRBV7-3,NA,TRBJ2-7,NA,CASSPSGTDAYEQYF,TGTGCCAGCAGCCCCTCCGGGACGGATGCCTACGAGCAGTACTTC
TRBV4-1,few,TRBJ1-2,NA,CASSQDPAPDYGYTF,TGCGCCAGCAGCCAAGACCCCGCGCCGGACTATGGCTACACCTTC
TRBV10-3,few,TRBJ2-1,TRBD2,CAIMASGGDSYNEQFF,TGTGCCATCATGGCCAGCGGGGGGGACTCCTACAATGAGCAGTTCTTC
TRBV2,NA,TRBJ1-2,NA,CASSSYQPGESYGYTF,TGTGCCAGCAGTAGTTATCAGCCGGGGGAAAGCTATGGCTACACCTTC
TRBV19,NA,TRBJ1-5,NA,CASSIPPRGYQPQHF,TGTGCCAGTAGTATCCCCCCGAGGGGGTATCAGCCCCAGCATTTT
TRBV18,few,TRBJ1-2,TRBD1,CASSLGVSGQGIGNYGYTF,TGTGCCAGCTCACTAGGAGTGAGCGGACAGGGGATCGGAAACTATGGCTACACCTTC
TRBV7-3,few,TRBJ1-1,NA,CASSLSGGGPRGPEAFF,TGTGCCAGCAGCTTAAGTGGGGGGGGACCTCGGGGCCCCGAAGCTTTCTTT
TRBV4-1,many,TRBJ2-6,NA,CASSQHDGANVLTF,TGCGCCAGCAGCCAACATGATGGGGCCAACGTCCTGACTTTC
TRBV6-5,NA,TRBJ1-6,TRBD1,CASSYSGTGVSPLHF,TGTGCCAGCAGTTACTCCGGAACAGGGGTTTCACCCCTCCACTTT
TRBV7-2,few,TRBJ2-1,NA,CASSPGAFREQFF,TGTGCCAGCAGCCCCGGGGCCTTTCGTGAGCAGTTCTTC
TRBV30,few,TRBJ2-7,NA,CAWSVGQGYEQYF,TGTGCCTGGAGTGTAGGTCAGGGCTACGAGCAGTACTTC
TRBV20-1,NA,TRBJ1-5,NA,CSARDRQNQPQHF,TGCAGTGCTAGAGATAGGCAAAATCAGCCCCAGCATTTT
TRBV14,NA,TRBJ2-2,NA,CASRLTANTGELFF,TGTGCCAGCAGGCTGACAGCGAACACCGGGGAGCTGTTTTTT
TRBV6-6,NA,TRBJ1-2,TRBD1,CASSYQGGKGYTF,TGTGCCAGCAGTTACCAGGGGGGTAAAGGCTACACCTTC
TRBV12-3/TRBV12-4,few,TRBJ2-3,TRBD2,CASNKGLAVTDTQYF,TGTGCCAGCAACAAGGGACTAGCCGTGACAGATACGCAGTATTTT
TRBV4-3,NA,TRBJ2-5,TRBD2,CASSQGSLAGAQETQYF,TGCGCCAGCAGCCAAGGGTCCCTAGCGGGGGCCCAAGAGACCCAGTACTTC
TRBV4-2,NA,TRBJ1-1,NA,CASSQPTAGNTEAFF,TGTGCCAGCAGCCAACCAACGGCGGGGAACACTGAAGCTTTCTTT
TRBV2,NA,TRBJ2-7,TRBD1,CAVWDRGNEQYF,TGTGCCGTTTGGGACAGGGGGAACGAGCAGTACTTC
TRBV7-2,few,TRBJ2-5,TRBD1,CASSLGGQGWETQYF,TGTGCCAGCAGCTTAGGGGGACAGGGCTGGGAGACCCAGTACTTC
TRBV7-6,NA,TRBJ1-1,TRBD1,CASSLLTGGNTEAFF,TGTGCCAGCAGCCTGCTGACAGGGGGGAACACTGAAGCTTTCTTT
TRBV9,NA,TRBJ1-5,NA,CASGGGISNQPQHF,TGTGCCAGCGGCGGGGGCATTAGCAATCAGCCCCAGCATTTT